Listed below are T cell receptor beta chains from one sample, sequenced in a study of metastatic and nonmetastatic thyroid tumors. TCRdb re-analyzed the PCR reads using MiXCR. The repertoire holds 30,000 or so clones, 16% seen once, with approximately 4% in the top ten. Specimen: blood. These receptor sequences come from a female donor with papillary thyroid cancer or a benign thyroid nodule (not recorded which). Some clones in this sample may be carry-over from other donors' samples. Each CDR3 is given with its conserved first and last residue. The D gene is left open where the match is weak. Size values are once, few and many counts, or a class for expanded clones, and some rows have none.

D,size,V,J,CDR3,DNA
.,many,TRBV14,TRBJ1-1,CASSPSLNTEAFF,TGTGCCAGCAGCCCGTCGTTGAACACTGAAGCTTTCTTT
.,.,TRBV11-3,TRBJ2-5,CASSLYVRIETQYF,TGTGCCAGCAGCTTATACGTGAGAATTGAAACCCAGTACTTC
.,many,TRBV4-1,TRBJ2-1,CASSQDLRWEQFF,TGCGCCAGCAGCCAAGATTTACGTTGGGAGCAGTTCTTC
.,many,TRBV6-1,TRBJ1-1,CASSPAANTEAFF,TGTGCCAGCAGTCCCGCAGCGAACACTGAAGCTTTCTTT
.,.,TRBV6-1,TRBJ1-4,CSSSRQCGEKLFF,TGTTCCAGCAGCCGACAGTGTGGTGAAAAACTGTTTTTT
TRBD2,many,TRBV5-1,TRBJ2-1,CASSLVAGVGYNEQFF,TGCGCCAGCAGCTTGGTTGCGGGGGTAGGCTACAATGAGCAGTTCTTC
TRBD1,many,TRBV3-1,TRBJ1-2,CASSRTGESNYGYTF,TGTGCCAGCAGCCGAACAGGGGAGAGTAACTATGGCTACACCTTC
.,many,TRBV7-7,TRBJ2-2,CATGTLLNTGELFF,TGTGCTACCGGGACCCTTCTGAACACCGGGGAGCTGTTTTTT
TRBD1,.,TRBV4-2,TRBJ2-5,CASSQDPGQGIWETQYF,TGTGCCAGCAGCCAAGATCCCGGACAGGGGATCTGGGAGACCCAGTACTTC
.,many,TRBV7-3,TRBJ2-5,CASSLRREETQYF,TGTGCCAGCAGCCTCAGGAGAGAAGAGACCCAGTACTTC
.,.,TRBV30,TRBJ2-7,CAWSVSMKAGEQYF,TGTGCCTGGAGTGTAAGTATGAAAGCGGGCGAGCAGTACTTC
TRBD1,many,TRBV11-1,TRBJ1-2,CASSYDGSDRVRGYTF,TGTGCCAGCAGCTATGATGGATCCGACAGGGTACGTGGCTACACCTTC
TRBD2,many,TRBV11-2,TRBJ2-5,CASTGLAEKETQYF,TGTGCCAGCACGGGACTAGCGGAAAAAGAGACCCAGTACTTC
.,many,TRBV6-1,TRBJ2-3,CASRGGASPDTQYF,TGTGCCAGCAGAGGTGGGGCGTCCCCAGATACGCAGTATTTT
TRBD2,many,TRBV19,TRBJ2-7,CASSPLSGSEQYF,TGTGCCAGTAGTCCCCTTAGCGGGTCCGAGCAGTACTTC
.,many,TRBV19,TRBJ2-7,CASSMSGADYEQYF,TGTGCCAGTAGTATGTCCGGGGCAGACTACGAGCAGTACTTC
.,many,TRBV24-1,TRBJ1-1,CATSAGGFYDSVNTEAFF,TGTGCCACCAGTGCCGGAGGGTTTTATGACAGCGTGAACACTGAAGCTTTCTTT
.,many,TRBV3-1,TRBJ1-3,CASSRTPSSGNTIYF,TGTGCCAGCAGCCGAACACCCAGCTCTGGAAACACCATATATTTT
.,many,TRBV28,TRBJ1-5,CASSPTTDPGRTRGGAQHF,TGTGCCAGCAGTCCCACGACCGACCCGGGACGGACCCGCGGGGGAGCCCAGCATTTT
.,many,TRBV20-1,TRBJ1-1,CSAIGQTNTEAFF,TGCAGTGCTATAGGACAGACCAACACTGAAGCTTTCTTT
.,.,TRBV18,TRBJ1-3,CASSAGTAQGSTIYF,TGTGCCAGCTCAGCGGGGACGGCCCAGGGAAGCACCATATATTTT
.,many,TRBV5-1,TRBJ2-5,CASSLAAGGTETQYF,TGCGCCAGCAGCTTGGCTGCAGGGGGGACTGAGACCCAGTACTTC
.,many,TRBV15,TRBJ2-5,CATSRDIGVEETQYF,TGTGCCACCAGCAGAGATATAGGGGTAGAAGAGACCCAGTACTTC
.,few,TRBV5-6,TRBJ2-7,CASIFTSSYEQYF,TGTGCCAGCATCTTTACTAGCTCCTACGAGCAGTACTTC
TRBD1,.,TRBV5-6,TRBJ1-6,CASSGDRGLSPLHF,TGTGCCAGCAGCGGGGACAGGGGTTTATCACCCCTCCACTTT
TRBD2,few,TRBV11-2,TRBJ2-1,CASSPRTSGRAGSNEQFF,TGTGCCAGCAGCCCTCGGACTAGCGGGAGGGCCGGCAGCAATGAGCAGTTCTTC
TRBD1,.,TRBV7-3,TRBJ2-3,CASSSAGTGLTDTQYF,TGTGCCAGCAGCTCCGCCGGGACAGGGCTTACAGATACGCAGTATTTT
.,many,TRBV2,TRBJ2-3,CASNGQFTDTQYF,TGTGCCAGCAATGGACAGTTCACAGATACGCAGTATTTT
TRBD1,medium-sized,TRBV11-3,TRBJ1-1,CASSLEGGFMNTEAFF,TGTGCCAGCAGCTTAGAAGGGGGCTTTATGAACACTGAAGCTTTCTTT
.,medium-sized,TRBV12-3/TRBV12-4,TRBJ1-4,CASSLDRVREKLFF,TGTGCCAGCAGTTTAGACAGGGTTCGGGAAAAACTGTTTTTT
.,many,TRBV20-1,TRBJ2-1,CSARGFKHEQFF,TGCAGTGCTAGGGGATTTAAGCATGAGCAGTTCTTC
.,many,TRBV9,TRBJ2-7,CASSVAGFPYEQYF,TGTGCCAGCAGCGTAGCGGGTTTTCCCTACGAGCAGTACTTC
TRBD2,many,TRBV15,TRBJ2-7,CATTPTSGYEQYF,TGTGCCACCACCCCGACTAGCGGCTACGAGCAGTACTTC
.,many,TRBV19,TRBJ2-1,CASSYSSSSYNEQFF,TGTGCCAGTAGCTATTCTTCGAGCTCCTACAATGAGCAGTTCTTC
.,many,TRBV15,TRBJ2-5,CATSRDWGRETQYF,TGTGCCACCAGCAGAGATTGGGGCAGAGAGACCCAGTACTTC
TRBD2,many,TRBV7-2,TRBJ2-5,CASSHRRGGGETQYF,TGTGCCAGCAGCCATAGACGGGGGGGCGGGGAGACCCAGTACTTC
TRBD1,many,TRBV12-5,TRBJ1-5,CASGLSKRTGSNYSNQPQHF,TGTGCTAGTGGTTTGAGTAAAAGGACAGGGTCTAATTATAGCAATCAGCCCCAGCATTTT
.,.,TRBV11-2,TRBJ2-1,CASSLVAVYNEQFF,TGTGCCAGCAGCTTAGTAGCGGTTTACAATGAGCAGTTCTTC
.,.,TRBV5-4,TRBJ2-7,CASSLGQPAYEHYF,TGTGCCAGCAGCCTTGGGCAACCGGCCTACGAGCATTACTTC
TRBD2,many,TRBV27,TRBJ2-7,CASSSSGGVYEQYF,TGTGCCAGCAGTTCTAGCGGAGGCGTCTACGAGCAGTACTTC
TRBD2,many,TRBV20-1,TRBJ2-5,CSARDWTSTETQYF,TGCAGTGCTAGAGATTGGACTAGCACAGAGACCCAGTACTTC
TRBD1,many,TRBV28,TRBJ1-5,CASNTLTGNQPQHF,TGTGCCAGCAACACCTTGACAGGGAATCAGCCCCAGCATTTT
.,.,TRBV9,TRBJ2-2,CASSFYLIGELFF,TGTGCCAGCAGCTTCTACCTTATTGGGGAGCTGTTTTTT
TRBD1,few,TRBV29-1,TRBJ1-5,CSVGTGDQPQHF,TGCAGCGTTGGGACAGGTGATCAGCCCCAGCATTTT
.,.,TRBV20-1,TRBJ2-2,CSANLFGSGSNTGELFF,TGCAGTGCCAACCTCTTTGGTAGCGGTTCGAACACCGGGGAGCTGTTTTTT
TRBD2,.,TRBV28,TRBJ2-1,CASSFIRPAGNDNEQFF,TGTGCCAGCAGTTTTATAAGACCAGCGGGAAACGACAATGAGCAGTTCTTC
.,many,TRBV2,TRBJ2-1,CASSESRSGRRYNEQFF,TGTGCCAGCAGTGAGTCCCGTTCGGGGAGGCGATACAATGAGCAGTTCTTC
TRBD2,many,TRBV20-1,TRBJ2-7,CSARDSSGIPPSSYEQYF,TGCAGTGCTAGAGACTCTAGCGGGATTCCCCCAAGCTCCTACGAGCAGTACTTC
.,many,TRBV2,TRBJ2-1,CARGRGRTYNEQFF,TGTGCCAGAGGCCGAGGGCGGACCTACAATGAGCAGTTCTTC
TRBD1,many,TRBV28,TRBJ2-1,CASSLSSGTGVIYNEQFF,TGTGCCAGCAGTTTAAGTTCCGGGACAGGGGTAATATACAATGAGCAGTTCTTC
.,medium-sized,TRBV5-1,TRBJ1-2,CASSLATGLENGYTF,TGCGCCAGCAGCTTGGCCACAGGGCTAGAAAATGGCTACACCTTC
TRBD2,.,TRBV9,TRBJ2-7,CASSPRAGMGYEQYF,TGTGCCAGCAGCCCCAGAGCGGGGATGGGGTACGAGCAGTACTTC
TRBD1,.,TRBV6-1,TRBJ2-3,CASIEEQGAVFSDTQYF,TGTGCCAGCATTGAAGAACAGGGGGCCGTTTTCTCAGATACGCAGTATTTT
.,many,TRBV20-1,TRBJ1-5,CSARDRGGLSNQPQHF,TGCAGTGCTAGAGATCGGGGGGGATTGAGCAATCAGCCCCAGCATTTT
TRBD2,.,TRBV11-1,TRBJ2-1,CASRPGTSGGLYNEQFF,TGTGCCAGCAGGCCTGGGACTAGCGGGGGGTTATACAATGAGCAGTTCTTC
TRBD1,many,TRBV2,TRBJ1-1,CASRRQGEAFF,TGTGCCAGCAGAAGACAGGGTGAAGCTTTCTTT
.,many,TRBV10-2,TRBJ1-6,CASRGTPNSPLHF,TGCGCCAGCCGAGGGACACCTAATTCACCCCTCCACTTT
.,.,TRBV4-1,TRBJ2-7,CASSPPMSAGASEQYF,TGCGCCAGCAGCCCCCCCATGAGTGCAGGGGCGAGCGAGCAGTACTTC
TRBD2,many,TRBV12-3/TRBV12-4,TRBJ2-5,CASSPQAGGETQYF,TGTGCCAGCAGTCCACAGGCCGGGGGGGAGACCCAGTACTTC
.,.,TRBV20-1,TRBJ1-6,CSARDGAALNSPLHF,TGCAGTGCTAGAGATGGGGCTGCCCTAAATTCACCCCTCCACTTT